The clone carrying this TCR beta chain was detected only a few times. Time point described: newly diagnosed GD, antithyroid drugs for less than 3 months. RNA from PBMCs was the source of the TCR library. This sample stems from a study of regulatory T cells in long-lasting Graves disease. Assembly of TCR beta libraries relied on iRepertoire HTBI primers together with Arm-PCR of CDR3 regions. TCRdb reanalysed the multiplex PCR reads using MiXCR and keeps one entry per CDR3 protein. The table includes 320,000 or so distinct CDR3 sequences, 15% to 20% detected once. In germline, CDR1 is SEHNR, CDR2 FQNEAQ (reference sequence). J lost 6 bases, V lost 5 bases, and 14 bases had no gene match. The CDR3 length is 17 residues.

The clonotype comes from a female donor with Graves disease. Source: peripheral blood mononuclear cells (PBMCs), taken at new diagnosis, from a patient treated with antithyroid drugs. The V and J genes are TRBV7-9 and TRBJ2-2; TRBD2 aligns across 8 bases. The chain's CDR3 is CASSLGGREGQAGELFF. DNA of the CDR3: TGTGCCAGCAGCCTAGGAGGCCGGGAGGGCCAGGCCGGGGAGCTGTTTTTT.